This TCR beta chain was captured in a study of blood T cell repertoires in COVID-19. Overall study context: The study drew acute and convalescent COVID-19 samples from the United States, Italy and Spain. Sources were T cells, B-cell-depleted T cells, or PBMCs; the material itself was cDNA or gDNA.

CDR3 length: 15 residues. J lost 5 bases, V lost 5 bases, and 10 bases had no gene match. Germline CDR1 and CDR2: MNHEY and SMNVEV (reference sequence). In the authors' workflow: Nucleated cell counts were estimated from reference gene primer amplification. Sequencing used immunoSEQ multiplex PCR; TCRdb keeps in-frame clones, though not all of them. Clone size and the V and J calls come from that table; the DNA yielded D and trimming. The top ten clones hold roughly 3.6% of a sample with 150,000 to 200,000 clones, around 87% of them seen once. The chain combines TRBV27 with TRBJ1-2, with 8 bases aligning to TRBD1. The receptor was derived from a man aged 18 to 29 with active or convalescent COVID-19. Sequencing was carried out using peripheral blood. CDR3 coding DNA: TGTGCCAGCAGTCCAGGACAGGGTGGTAATTATGGCTACACCTTC. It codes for CASSPGQGGNYGYTF.